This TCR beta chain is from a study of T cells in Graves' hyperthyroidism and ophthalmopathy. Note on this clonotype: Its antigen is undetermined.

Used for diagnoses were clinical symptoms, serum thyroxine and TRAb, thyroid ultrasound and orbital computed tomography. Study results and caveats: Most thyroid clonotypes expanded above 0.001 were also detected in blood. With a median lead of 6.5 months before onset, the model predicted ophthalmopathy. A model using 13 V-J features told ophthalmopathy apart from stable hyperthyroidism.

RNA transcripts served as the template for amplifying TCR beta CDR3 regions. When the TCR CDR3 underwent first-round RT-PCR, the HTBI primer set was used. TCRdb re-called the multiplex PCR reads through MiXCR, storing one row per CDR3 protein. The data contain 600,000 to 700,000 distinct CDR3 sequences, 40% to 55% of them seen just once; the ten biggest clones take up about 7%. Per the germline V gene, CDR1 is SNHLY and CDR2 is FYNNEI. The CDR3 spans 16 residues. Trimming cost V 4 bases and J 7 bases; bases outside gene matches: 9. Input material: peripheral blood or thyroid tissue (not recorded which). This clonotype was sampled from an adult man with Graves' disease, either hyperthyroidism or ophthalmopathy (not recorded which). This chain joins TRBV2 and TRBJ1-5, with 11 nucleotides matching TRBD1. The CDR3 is CASSGTGGADGQPQHF. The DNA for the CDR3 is TGTGCCAGCAGTGGGACAGGGGGCGCGGACGGCCAGCCCCAGCATTTT.